This entry lists 8 T cell receptor beta chains sequenced from one sample in a study of T-cell reconstitution after alpha-beta-depleted transplantation in children (dated by TCRdb to 2016 to 2017). Receptor amplification or capture employed PCR. This sample was sequenced with an Illumina HiSeq 2500. Molecular barcoding was employed in the preparation of TCR libraries, with unique molecular identifiers being used to normalize TCRbeta repertoire quantification. In TCRdb, the public reads were trimmed at Q25 with fastp and aligned with MiXCR, with productive beta chains retained. Records with the same CDR3 protein are collapsed into one entry carrying the most frequent genes and DNA. The table for this sample lists hundreds of thousands of distinct CDR3 sequences; 10% to 15% of them were counted only once. 2.2% of the sample rests with the top ten. The treatment or condition label here, explained by the study, means: allogeneic hematopoietic cell transplantation with graft depleted of TCRalphabeta T cells and CD19 B cells.

The sequences come from PBMCs, mostly from graft donor cells, collected 360 days after TCRalphabeta/CD19-depleted stem cell transplant. The receptors stem from a male patient younger than 18 who had a stem cell transplant for acute myeloid leukemia, so the T cells may come from the graft donor.

The V call is TRBV18, the J call TRBJ2-7; 15 bases match TRBD2. Unmatched junction bases numbered 3, after V lost 3 bases and J lost 0 bases. In germline, CDR1 is KGHSH, CDR2 LQKENI. The CDR3 has 17 amino acids. As DNA, the CDR3 is TGTGCCAGCTCACCCCCGGGACTAGCGGGAGGCTCCTACGAGCAGTACTTC. Protein: CASSPPGLAGGSYEQYF.

The chain recombines TRBV12-3 or TRBV12-4 with TRBJ2-1, with 11 bases lining up with TRBD2. V dropped 3 bases and J dropped 7; count of bases not matched to a gene: 11. The CDR3 is made up of 17 amino acids. CDR3 in DNA: TGTGCCAGCAGTTTTTCTAGTAGCGGGAGGGCTAGGAATGAGCAGTTCTTC. This gives the protein CASSFSSSGRARNEQFF.

V usage is TRBV14 and J usage is TRBJ2-1; 9 bases match TRBD1. In germline, CDR1 is SGHDN, CDR2 FVKESK. This CDR3 contains 15 residues. Trimming took 1 base from V and 7 from J; bases not matched to a gene: 5. CDR3 sequence: CASSQGDRVGNEQFF. CDR3 DNA sequence: TGTGCCAGCAGCCAAGGGGACAGGGTTGGAAATGAGCAGTTCTTC.

This clonotype was observed at least ten times. The chain joins TRBV7-8 to TRBJ2-1; 9 bases agree with TRBD1. Trimming at V came to 5 bases and at J to 2 bases, leaving 7 bases not matched to a gene. CDR1 is SGHVS, CDR2 FQNEAQ, per germline. The CDR3 covers 16 residues. The CDR3 DNA follows: TGTGCCAGCAGCGGCCACAGGGGGCCCACCTACAATGAGCAGTTCTTC. Residues: CASSGHRGPTYNEQFF.

This clonotype was counted only a few times. The rearrangement joins TRBV6-4 to TRBJ2-1; 7 positions match TRBD1. The V gene's germline CDR1 is MRHNA and CDR2 SNTAGT. The CDR3 spans 16 residues. The V and J ends lost 6 bases and 0 bases, in that order; junction bases with no gene match: 8. CDR3 protein: CASSRDTGASYNEQFF. The DNA for the CDR3 is TGTGCCAGCAGCCGGGACACAGGGGCCTCCTACAATGAGCAGTTCTTC.

This chain links TRBV6-5 with TRBJ2-7, with TRBD1 identical over 8 bases. Germline V gene sequence: CDR1 MNHEY, CDR2 SVGAGI. V shed 5 bases and J 0 bases; nucleotides not matched to a gene: 6. This CDR3 is built from 15 residues. This chain's CDR3 is CASSSRGQGSYEQYF. DNA for the CDR3: TGTGCCAGCAGTAGCAGGGGGCAGGGCTCCTACGAGCAGTACTTC.

This clonotype came up a few times. V is TRBV29-1 and J is TRBJ2-1; 8 bases are shared with TRBD2. Germline V gene sequence: CDR1 SQVTM, CDR2 ANQGSEA. CDR3 size: 13 residues. The junction had 5 bases not matched to a gene; V was cut back by 2 bases and J by 8 bases. The CDR3 nucleotides read TGCAGCGTTGAACAGCGGGAGATGTATGAGCAGTTCTTC. This codes for CSVEQREMYEQFF.

The rearrangement joins TRBV5-5 to TRBJ2-2; either TRBD1 or TRBD2 may fit D (6 bases each). Germline V gene data show CDR1 as SGHKS and CDR2 as YYEKEE (reference sequence). V was shortened by 0 bases and J by 0 bases, with 12 bases between the two germline ends. The length of the CDR3 is 17 residues. The CDR3 sequence: CASSLVGGSSNTGELFF. The DNA for the CDR3 is TGTGCCAGCAGCTTGGTAGGGGGGAGCTCGAACACCGGGGAGCTGTTTTTT.